Presented here are 29 T cell receptor beta chains from one specimen sequenced in a study of T cell repertoires in cytomegalovirus infection. TCRdb redid the calling of the reads with MiXCR, one entry per CDR3 protein. The table shows approximately 400,000 distinct CDR3 sequences, with approximately 31% occurring only once. Sequencing was carried out using PBMCs. These receptors all come from a human donor in good health (CMV status not recorded). Some clones in this sample may be carry-over from other donors' samples.

The chain carries TRBV7-6 and TRBJ2-7; D not certain. CDR1 SGHVS and CDR2 FNYEAQ come from the germline V gene. V was shortened by 5 bases and J by 6 bases, with 14 bases between the two germline ends. The CDR3 spans 13 residues. Written as DNA, the CDR3 is TGTGCCAGCAGCCGGACCCAAGTGGGCGAGCAGTACTTC. Amino acid sequence: CASSRTQVGEQYF.

There are many counts of this clonotype. This chain connects TRBV7-6 to TRBJ2-7; the match to TRBD2 covers 7 bases. Germline V gives CDR1 SGHVS, CDR2 FNYEAQ. V gave up 5 bases and J gave up 1 base; unmatched junction bases: 17. This CDR3 is built from 18 residues. The CDR3 protein is CASSAIIGGGEGSYEQYF. The CDR3 coding sequence is TGTGCCAGCAGCGCGATCATTGGGGGGGGTGAAGGGTCCTACGAGCAGTACTTC.

This clonotype occurred once. This chain uses TRBV20-1 with TRBJ2-7; D is undetermined. Trimming shortened V by 3 bases and J by 4 bases, and 16 bases separated the two germline ends. The germline gives CDR1 DFQATT, CDR2 SNEGSKA (reference sequence). The CDR3 covers 14 residues. The DNA for the CDR3 is TGCAGTGCTAGCTGGCAGGAGTCTGGGTACGAGCAGTACTTC. Its translation is CSASWQESGYEQYF.

The chain combines TRBV4-1 with TRBJ2-1, with TRBD2 as a possible D gene (5 bases). Deletions cut 0 bases from V and 2 bases from J, with 11 bases between. The germline V gene has CDR1 MGHRA and CDR2 YSYEKL. CDR3 length equals 16 residues. CDR3 sequence: CASSQEWERTYNEQFF. CDR3 coding DNA: TGCGCCAGCAGCCAAGAGTGGGAGCGAACCTACAATGAGCAGTTCTTC.

This clonotype was detected only a few times. The genes are TRBV7-9 and TRBJ2-5; D is perhaps TRBD1 (6 bases). The CDR3 spans 16 residues. The germline V gene encodes CDR1 SEHNR and CDR2 FQNEAQ (reference sequence). With 5 bases removed from V and 0 bases from J, the gap between germline ends came to 16 bases. CDR3 bases: TGTGCCAGCAGCCAAGGAGACAGGAGGTACCAAGAGACCCAGTACTTC. It is translated as CASSQGDRRYQETQYF.

As to this clonotype: Relative to the germline gene, one junction end is altered; a read error may explain this. V is TRBV7-2 and J is TRBJ2-5; 7 bases agree with TRBD1. CDR3 size: 15 residues. CDR1 is SGHTA and CDR2 is FQGNSA in the germline V gene. The CDR3: CASSLSHRGVETHYF. In DNA, the CDR3 is TGTGCCAGCAGCTTAAGTCACAGGGGTGTAGAGACCCATTACTTC.

Note on this clonotype: A read error may account for a junction end that differs from germline. This chain joins TRBV6-1 and TRBJ2-3; 10 bases fit TRBD2. Germline-derived CDR1 and CDR2 are MNHNS and SASEGT. The CDR3 has 21 amino acids. CDR3 region: CASSDQYPTSGSPLSTATQYF. The CDR3 coding sequence is TGTGCCAGCAGTGACCAATACCCGACTAGCGGGTCTCCCTTGAGCACAGCTACGCAGTATTTT.

This clonotype was detected only a few times. V gene TRBV6-1 combines with J gene TRBJ1-2; weak D call: TRBD1 (5 bases). V was clipped by 3 bases and J by 8 bases, with 13 bases between them. This CDR3 has 13 amino acids. Per the germline V gene, CDR1 is MNHNS and CDR2 is SASEGT. In nucleotides, the CDR3 is TGTGCCAGCAGTGATATCGGGGCCAACGGCTACACCTTC. Its protein is CASSDIGANGYTF.

This clonotype was observed a handful of times. The chain is built from TRBV5-1 and TRBJ1-5; 7 positions agree with TRBD1. The CDR3 has 14 residues. J was trimmed by 6 bases and V by 4 bases; bases with no gene match: 7. Germline CDR1 is SGHRS and CDR2 is YFSETQ. Written as DNA, the CDR3 is TGCGCCAGCAGCCGAAACAGGGGCGGTCAGCCCCAGCATTTT. Translating gives CASSRNRGGQPQHF.

The genes are TRBV6-5 and TRBJ2-7; D not resolved. CDR3 length equals 15 residues. The V gene lost 1 base and the J gene lost 6 bases, with 16 bases spanning the gap. CDR1 and CDR2 (germline): MNHEY, SVGAGI. The CDR3 DNA reads TGTGCCAGCAGTTACTTCTCGAGCCATCCCTCCGAGCAGTACTTC. This gives the protein CASSYFSSHPSEQYF.

This clonotype was detected only a few times. The chain uses TRBV6-1 and TRBJ1-2, with 9 bases aligning to TRBD1. With V trimmed by 5 bases and J by 5 bases, 9 bases remained unmatched. CDR3 length: 15 residues. Germline V gene sequence: CDR1 MNHNS, CDR2 SASEGT. In DNA, the CDR3 is TGTGCCAGCAGTTACGGGACAGGGAAATCATATGGCTACACCTTC. As protein: CASSYGTGKSYGYTF.

V is TRBV7-6 and J is TRBJ1-6; D call uncertain. The CDR3 consists of 14 residues. Germline V gene sequence: CDR1 SGHVS, CDR2 FNYEAQ. V was trimmed by 1 base and J by 7 bases, leaving 8 bases between them. The CDR3 loop is CASSLGKNNSPLHF. The DNA of the CDR3 is TGTGCCAGCAGCTTAGGGAAGAACAATTCACCCCTCCACTTT.

The chain combines TRBV9 with TRBJ2-3; D is uncertain. In germline, CDR1 is SGDLS, CDR2 YYNGEE. The CDR3 is 14 amino acids. The germline V and J ends were trimmed by 0 bases and 2 bases, with 7 bases remaining between them. The CDR3 spells CASSVDAFTDTQYF. In nucleotides, the CDR3 is TGTGCCAGCAGCGTAGACGCCTTCACAGATACGCAGTATTTT.

As concerns this clonotype: One end of the junction is discordant with germline, which a read error may explain. The chain has TRBV10-3 and TRBJ2-2; D might be TRBD1 (7 bases). The CDR3 contains 17 residues. CDR1 ENHRY and CDR2 SYGVKD come from the germline V gene. The CDR3 DNA follows: TGTGCCATCAGTGAGTCAGGAGGGGGCGCGTACACCGAGGAGCTGTTTTTT. This codes for CAISESGGGAYTEELFF.

The rearrangement joins TRBV19 to TRBJ1-5; D remains ambiguous. The CDR3 runs 16 residues. Germline-derived CDR1 and CDR2 are LNHDA and SQIVND (reference sequence). Trimming removed 1 base from V and 1 base from J, with 11 bases in between. CDR3 region: CASSIVTTGSNQPQHF. CDR3 coding DNA: TGTGCCAGTAGTATAGTGACAACCGGCAGCAATCAGCCCCAGCATTTT. Combining the CDR3 with reference TRBV19 and TRBJ1-5 gives the whole variable domain DGGITQSPKYLFRKEGQNVTLSCEQNLNHDAMYWYRQDPGQGLRLIYYSQIVNDFQKGDIAEGYSVSREKKESFPLTVTSAQKNPTAFYLCASSIVTTGSNQPQHFGDGTRLSIL.

The genes are TRBV27 and TRBJ1-4; D is ambiguous. Germline CDR1 reads MNHEY; CDR2 reads SMNVEV (reference sequence). Trimming took off 0 bases at V and 7 bases at J, with 9 bases between the two ends. There are 14 residues in the CDR3. This chain's CDR3 is CASSLSMFREKLFF. DNA for the CDR3: TGTGCCAGCAGTTTATCGATGTTCCGTGAAAAACTGTTTTTT.

The table lists this clonotype with many counts. The chain joins TRBV7-2 to TRBJ2-2; the match to TRBD2 covers 9 bases. V lost 1 base to trimming and J lost 5 bases; unmatched junction nucleotides: 8. Germline-derived CDR1 and CDR2 are SGHTA and FQGNSA. The CDR3 runs to 17 residues. The CDR3 loop is CASSLGVRGGGTGELFF. The CDR3 nucleotides read TGTGCCAGCAGCTTAGGCGTGCGGGGGGGCGGTACCGGGGAGCTGTTTTTT.

In DNA, the CDR3 is TGTGCCAGCAGTTACTCCATCAGCGGGGTCATGAACACTGAAGCTTTCTTT. Its translation: CASSYSISGVMNTEAFF. J is TRBJ1-1 and V is TRBV6-2 or TRBV6-3; no reliable D call. CDR1 MNHEY and CDR2 SVGEGT come from the germline V gene. The CDR3 covers 17 residues. The V end lost 0 bases, the J end lost 0 bases, and 14 bases lay between the germline ends.

The V call is TRBV6-1, the J call TRBJ1-1, with 7 bases matching TRBD1. The V gene's germline CDR1 is MNHNS and CDR2 SASEGT. V lost 6 bases, J lost 0 bases, and 7 bases stayed unmatched. The CDR3 totals 15 residues. CDR3 amino acids: CASRRQGSMNTEAFF. DNA of the CDR3: TGTGCCAGCAGACGACAGGGATCAATGAACACTGAAGCTTTCTTT.

The rearrangement uses TRBV12-3 or TRBV12-4 and TRBJ2-1; tentatively, D is TRBD1 (6 bases). V lost 5 bases to trimming and J lost 6 bases, with 14 bases between them. This CDR3 contains 14 residues. The CDR3 spells CASSRDIEVNEQFF. Here the CDR3 DNA reads TGTGCCAGCAGTAGGGACATTGAAGTCAATGAGCAGTTCTTC.

The table lists this clonotype with a few counts. CDR3 nucleotide sequence: TGTGCCAGCACCAAAAGAGGAACAGTTAATTCACCCCTCCACTTT. This codes for CASTKRGTVNSPLHF. The chain employs TRBV6-2 or TRBV6-3 and TRBJ1-6; no clear D gene. CDR3 size: 15 residues. Germline assignment: CDR1 MNHEY and CDR2 SVGEGT. V was trimmed by 7 bases and J by 6 bases, leaving 16 bases between them.

This rearrangement joins TRBV7-2 to TRBJ2-7, with D possibly called TRBD1 or TRBD2 (6 bases each). This CDR3 has 14 amino acids. The germline CDR1 and CDR2 sequences are SGHTA and FQGNSA. Trimming cost V 1 base and J 6 bases, with 13 bases left between them. CDR3 DNA sequence: TGTGCCAGCAGCTTAGGGCCGGGGGCGGGCGAGCAGTACTTC. Translated, it gives CASSLGPGAGEQYF. The variable domain in full, completed from reference TRBV7-2 and TRBJ2-7, reads GAGVSQSPSNKVTEKGKDVELRCDPISGHTALYWYRQSLGQGLEFLIYFQGNSAPDKSGLPSDRFSAERTGGSVSTLTIQRTQQEDSAVYLCASSLGPGAGEQYFGPGTRLTVT.

This clonotype was counted a few times. A read error may explain this, as a much larger clone is one base away. V is TRBV9 and J is TRBJ2-6; a weak D match, TRBD2 (5 bases). V gave up 0 bases and J gave up 1 base, with 5 bases separating them. This CDR3 has 15 residues. Germline CDR1 is SGDLS and CDR2 is YYNGEE. The CDR3 sequence is CASSVGGSGANVLTF. The CDR3 DNA follows: TGTGCCAGCAGCGTAGGAGGGTCTGGGGCCAACGTCCTGACTTTC.

The chain joins TRBV6-8 to TRBJ2-3; 12 bases map to TRBD2. This CDR3 spans 15 amino acids. Germline V gene data show CDR1 as MNHGY and CDR2 as SAAAGT. V was pared by 7 bases and J by 4 bases, with 6 bases of the junction left unmatched. The CDR3 loop reads CASTLLAGGPDTQYF. CDR3 DNA sequence: TGTGCCAGCACCCTACTAGCGGGGGGACCAGATACGCAGTATTTT.

This clonotype has more than one count but fewer than ten. The V and J genes are TRBV7-9 and TRBJ2-5, with D possibly being TRBD1 (7 bases). The CDR3 contains 14 residues. CDR1 and CDR2 (germline): SEHNR, FQNEAQ (reference sequence). With 4 bases removed from V and 5 bases from J, the gap between germline ends came to 14 bases. CDR3 amino acids: CASSSLQGRETQYF. CDR3 nucleotides: TGTGCCAGCAGCTCTCTACAGGGGAGGGAGACCCAGTACTTC.

In its sample, this clonotype was seen a few times. The chain recombines TRBV7-9 with TRBJ2-5; 12 bases agree with TRBD2. The V and J ends lost 5 bases and 3 bases, in that order; junction bases with no gene match: 7. The germline V gene has CDR1 SEHNR and CDR2 FQNEAQ (reference sequence). This CDR3 is built from 16 residues. The CDR3 sequence is CASSPGLAGIKETQYF. The CDR3 DNA reads TGTGCCAGCAGCCCAGGACTAGCGGGAATAAAAGAGACCCAGTACTTC. Filled out from reference TRBV7-9 and TRBJ2-5, the complete variable domain reads DTGVSQNPRHKITKRGQNVTFRCDPISEHNRLYWYRQTLGQGPEFLTYFQNEAQLEKSRLLSDRFSAERPKGSFSTLEIQRTEQGDSAMYLCASSPGLAGIKETQYFGPGTRLLVL.

This sequence joins TRBV2 and TRBJ1-2; 8 bases line up with TRBD1. The CDR3 runs to 15 residues. The V segment lost 10 bases and the J segment 2 bases; nucleotides outside the gene matches: 12. Germline V gene data show CDR1 as SNHLY and CDR2 as FYNNEI. In DNA form, the CDR3 reads TGTGCCACAGGGACAGGTCCGGCCTCCAACTATGGCTACACCTTC. It is translated as CATGTGPASNYGYTF. Full variable domain (outside the CDR3, taken from reference TRBV2 and TRBJ1-2): EPEVTQTPSHQVTQMGQEVILRCVPISNHLYFYWYRQILGQKVEFLVSFYNNEISEKSEIFDDQFSVERPDGSNFTLKIRSTKLEDSAMYFCATGTGPASNYGYTFGSGTRLTVV.

This clonotype was found a few times. This chain links TRBV4-3 with TRBJ2-5; 9 bases map to TRBD2. The CDR3 extends over 18 amino acids. V was pared by 0 bases and J by 3 bases, with 11 bases of the junction left unmatched. From germline, CDR1 is LGHNA and CDR2 YSLEER. The CDR3 region is CASSQDSAGGYSEETQYF. DNA for the CDR3: TGCGCCAGCAGCCAAGATAGTGCGGGGGGGTATTCCGAAGAGACCCAGTACTTC.

This clonotype was seen a few times. The rearrangement links TRBV28 to TRBJ2-1, with D possibly being TRBD1 (6 bases). Looked up from germline, CDR1 is MDHEN and CDR2 is SYDVKM. This CDR3 has 13 residues. V lost 8 bases and J lost 6, with 14 bases in between. The CDR3 coding sequence is TGTGCCAGCTCCGGGACACCCTTCAATGAGCAGTTCTTC. Amino acids: CASSGTPFNEQFF.